This TCR beta chain was sequenced in a study of T cell responses to AZD1222 COVID-19 vaccine. Sequencing was performed with immunoSEQ multiplex PCR; in TCRdb, only in-frame clones are kept and a portion is missing. The sample has 45,000 to 60,000 clones, roughly 90% seen once. A single count supports this clone. Its antigen is not identified. This CDR3 has 13 amino acids. Germline CDR1 reads SEHNR; CDR2 reads FQNEAQ (reference sequence). V lost 0 bases, J lost 6 bases, and 8 bases lay in between. Study-level findings and limits: Following two doses of AZD1222, Spike-specific TCR breadth and depth rose. Baseline seropositivity occurred in only a handful of AZD1222 recipients. Females outnumbered males among donors, who were mostly white British; clonal diversity was possibly underestimated.

Sequencing was performed on peripheral blood, taken on day 0 of AZD1222 vaccination. This clonotype was sampled from an adult in good health. The J gene is TRBJ1-2, the V gene TRBV7-9; D is possibly TRBD1 (5 bases). The CDR3 spells CASSLAGGDGYTF. As DNA, the CDR3 is TGTGCCAGCAGCTTAGCCGGGGGAGATGGCTACACCTTC.